The 8 T cell receptor beta chains below come from one sample, sequenced in a study of T-cell reconstitution after alpha-beta-depleted transplantation in children. Using unique molecular identifiers, the investigators prepared the TCRbeta library. One entry per CDR3 protein, called by TCRdb with MiXCR from the PCR reads. The sample records approximately 510,000 distinct CDR3 sequences, 18% being singletons. This specimen was PBMCs from the stem cell graft donor, taken from the stem cell graft. The receptor source for this set is a human donor who donated a stem cell graft to a child with acute lymphoblastic leukemia.

The chain links TRBV5-1 to TRBJ2-1, with 9 bases that match TRBD1. V was pared by 1 base and J by 8 bases, with 7 bases of the junction left unmatched. Germline V gene sequence: CDR1 SGHRS, CDR2 YFSETQ. The CDR3 runs 15 residues. The CDR3 loop reads CASSLRGTGSDEQFF. For the CDR3, the DNA is TGCGCCAGCAGCTTGCGGGGGACAGGGTCCGATGAGCAGTTCTTC.

This clonotype turned up a few times. The chain carries TRBV12-3 or TRBV12-4 and TRBJ2-1; D assignment may be TRBD1 or TRBD2 (5 bases each). The CDR3 is made up of 15 amino acids. The ends were cut back, 4 bases at V and 0 bases at J, with 10 bases in the middle. In DNA, the CDR3 is TGTGCCAGCAGTTGGACTGACAGCTCCTACAATGAGCAGTTCTTC. Its protein is CASSWTDSSYNEQFF.

This chain connects TRBV24-1 to TRBJ1-1; a weak D match, TRBD1 (6 bases). Germline CDR1 and CDR2: KGHDR and SFDVKD. V lost 7 bases and J lost 1, with 12 bases in between. This CDR3 spans 14 amino acids. The CDR3 is CATRQQGTNTEAFF. In nucleotides, the CDR3 is TGTGCCACCAGACAACAGGGAACGAACACTGAAGCTTTCTTT.

V is TRBV20-1 and J is TRBJ2-2, with 12 bases identical to TRBD2. CDR3 length: 21 residues. CDR1 and CDR2 (germline): DFQATT, SNEGSKA (reference sequence). Unmatched junction bases numbered 24, after V lost 6 bases and J lost 4 bases. The CDR3 is CSATTGLAGGGAPYGTGELFF. The CDR3 DNA reads TGCAGTGCCACGACGGGTCTAGCGGGAGGGGGGGCCCCTTACGGCACCGGGGAGCTGTTTTTT.

This clonotype was seen more than once but under ten times. The J gene is TRBJ2-1, the V gene TRBV10-3, with a weak D call TRBD2 (5 bases). The CDR3 is made up of 14 amino acids. Germline V gene lookup returns CDR1 ENHRY and CDR2 SYGVKD. V was clipped by 2 bases and J by 9 bases, with 14 bases between them. In DNA, the CDR3 is TGTGCCATCAGTGAGGGACTCGAAGGTGGTGAGCAGTTCTTC. Protein: CAISEGLEGGEQFF.

This clonotype was observed a single time. V usage is TRBV6-6 and J usage is TRBJ1-1, with D perhaps TRBD1 (6 bases). This CDR3 spans 13 amino acids. Trimming cost V 8 bases and J 5 bases, with 15 bases left between them. Per germline, CDR1 MNHNY and CDR2 SVGAGI (reference sequence). DNA for the CDR3: TGTGCCAGCTGCTTACAGGGTGGAACTGAAGCTTTCTTT. Amino acid sequence: CASCLQGGTEAFF.

This clonotype was detected many times. V gene TRBV12-3 or TRBV12-4 combines with J gene TRBJ2-1, with 10 bases identical to TRBD2. The junction had 3 bases not matched to a gene; V was cut back by 3 bases and J by 4 bases. This CDR3 region has 15 residues. This CDR3 is CASSLGTSAYNEQFF. In DNA form, the CDR3 reads TGTGCCAGCAGTTTGGGGACTAGCGCTTACAATGAGCAGTTCTTC.

V gene TRBV6-1 combines with J gene TRBJ2-1; 9 bases are shared with TRBD1. Germline V gene data show CDR1 as MNHNS and CDR2 as SASEGT. The V gene end was trimmed by 4 bases and the J gene end by 2 bases; junction bases not matched to a gene: 3. The CDR3 spans 15 residues. The CDR3 spells CASSAGQGPYNEQFF. The CDR3, as DNA: TGTGCCAGCAGTGCGGGACAGGGACCCTACAATGAGCAGTTCTTC.